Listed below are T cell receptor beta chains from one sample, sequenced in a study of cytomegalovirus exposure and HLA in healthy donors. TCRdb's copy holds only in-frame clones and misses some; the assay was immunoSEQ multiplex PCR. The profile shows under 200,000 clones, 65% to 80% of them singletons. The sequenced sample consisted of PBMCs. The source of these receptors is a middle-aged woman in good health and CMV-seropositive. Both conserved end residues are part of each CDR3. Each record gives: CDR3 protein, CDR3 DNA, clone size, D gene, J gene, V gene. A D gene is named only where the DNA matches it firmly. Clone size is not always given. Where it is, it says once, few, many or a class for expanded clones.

CASSQGTRSSSGQETQYF	TGTGCCAGCAGCCAAGGGACAAGGTCTTCTAGCGGGCAAGAGACCCAGTACTTC	NA	TRBD2	TRBJ2-5	TRBV4-2
CASSREGRTNYGYTF	TGTGCCAGCTCACGCGAGGGGAGGACTAACTATGGCTACACCTTC	NA	NA	TRBJ1-2	TRBV18
CASSRTGARSYEQYF	TGTGCCAGCAGTCGGACAGGGGCCCGATCCTACGAGCAGTACTTC	NA	TRBD1	TRBJ2-7	TRBV28
CASSETRGEKLFF	TGTGCCAGCAGTGAAACCAGGGGGGAAAAGCTGTTTTTT	once	TRBD1	TRBJ1-4	TRBV25-1
CASSQVVGTSLETQYF	TGCGCCAGCAGCCAAGTCGTTGGGACTAGCTTGGAGACCCAGTACTTC	NA	TRBD2	TRBJ2-5	TRBV4-3
CAWGDRDYEQYF	TGTGCCTGGGGGGACAGGGACTACGAGCAGTACTTC	NA	TRBD1	TRBJ2-7	TRBV30
CASSFLRDRASNQPQHF	TGTGCCAGCAGTTTTCTTCGGGACAGGGCCAGCAATCAGCCCCAGCATTTT	NA	TRBD1	TRBJ1-5	TRBV27
CASSYDRVRSPLHF	TGTGCCAGCAGTTACGACAGAGTGAGGTCACCCCTCCACTTT	NA	NA	TRBJ1-6	TRBV6-5
CASSPRLAGGIYEQYF	TGTGCCAGCAGCCCCCGACTAGCGGGGGGAATATACGAGCAGTACTTC	few	TRBD2	TRBJ2-7	TRBV7-6
CASSLAGRATEAFF	TGTGCCAGCAGCTTGGCCGGGCGGGCAACTGAAGCTTTCTTT	NA	NA	TRBJ1-1	TRBV5-4
CAWSPGSMGQFF	TGTGCCTGGAGTCCCGGGTCTATGGGGCAGTTCTTC	NA	NA	TRBJ2-1	TRBV30
CASSRSVEQYF	TGTGCCAGCAGCCGATCGGTTGAGCAGTACTTC	NA	NA	TRBJ2-7	TRBV13
CASSDRAREAFF	TGTGCCAGCAGTGACAGGGCTAGAGAAGCTTTCTTT	NA	TRBD1	TRBJ1-1	TRBV6-5
CASSLGLANEYNEQFF	TGTGCCAGCAGCTTAGGACTAGCGAATGAGTACAATGAGCAGTTCTTC	NA	TRBD2	TRBJ2-1	TRBV7-9
CASVRQGKTGELFF	TGTGCCAGCGTCCGGCAGGGAAAGACCGGGGAGCTGTTTTTT	NA	NA	TRBJ2-2	TRBV6-1
CASRRYRGEVGEKLFF	TGTGCCAGCAGACGTTACAGGGGGGAGGTTGGTGAAAAACTGTTTTTT	NA	TRBD1	TRBJ1-4	TRBV28
CASSSDRVPSNTEAFF	TGTGCCAGCAGCTCCGACAGGGTCCCCTCGAACACTGAAGCTTTCTTT	once	TRBD1	TRBJ1-1	TRBV27
CASSQEGAGGQETQYF	TGCGCCAGCAGCCAAGAAGGAGCGGGGGGACAAGAGACCCAGTACTTC	NA	TRBD2	TRBJ2-5	TRBV4-1
CASSYSGSMNTEAFF	TGTGCCAGCAGTTACTCGGGGAGCATGAACACTGAAGCTTTCTTT	NA	NA	TRBJ1-1	TRBV6-5
CASTLGSAGGFDTQYF	TGTGCCAGCACCCTGGGGTCGGCGGGGGGGTTCGATACGCAGTATTTT	NA	TRBD2	TRBJ2-3	TRBV28
CASSNRAGAPYEQYF	TGTGCCAGCAGCAACCGAGCGGGAGCCCCCTACGAGCAGTACTTC	NA	TRBD2	TRBJ2-7	TRBV5-4
CASTGQITDTQYF	TGTGCCAGCACCGGACAAATAACAGATACGCAGTATTTT	NA	NA	TRBJ2-3	TRBV2
CASSEGARSNQPQHF	TGTGCCAGCAGTGAGGGGGCTAGGAGCAATCAGCCCCAGCATTTT	few	NA	TRBJ1-5	TRBV2
CASSKGLAGGIRTDTQYF	TGTGCCAGTAGCAAAGGACTAGCGGGGGGAATACGGACAGATACGCAGTATTTT	NA	TRBD2	TRBJ2-3	TRBV19
CASSSGRGLGNQPQHF	TGTGCCAGCAGCTCCGGGAGGGGGTTGGGCAATCAGCCCCAGCATTTT	NA	NA	TRBJ1-5	TRBV7-2
CAWRSWGEAGNTIYF	TGTGCCTGGAGGAGTTGGGGGGAGGCTGGAAACACCATATATTTT	NA	NA	TRBJ1-3	TRBV30
CASSYQGINTEAFF	TGCGCCAGTAGCTACCAGGGTATTAACACTGAAGCTTTCTTT	NA	NA	TRBJ1-1	TRBV5-1
CASSRAGSNYGYTF	TGTGCCAGTAGTAGGGCAGGGTCTAACTATGGCTACACCTTC	NA	NA	TRBJ1-2	TRBV19
CASKLEGAGSPLHF	TGTGCCAGTAAGTTAGAGGGGGCTGGTTCACCCCTCCACTTT	NA	TRBD1	TRBJ1-6	TRBV19
CASSSLEGGPETQYF	TGTGCCAGCAGCTCCCTTGAGGGAGGACCAGAGACCCAGTACTTC	NA	NA	TRBJ2-5	TRBV7-8
CASSQLAGGSYNEQFF	TGTGCCAGCAGCCAACTAGCGGGAGGGTCCTACAATGAGCAGTTCTTC	NA	TRBD2	TRBJ2-1	TRBV7-2
CASGLAGTFYNEQFF	TGTGCCAGCGGGCTAGCGGGGACTTTCTACAATGAGCAGTTCTTC	NA	TRBD2	TRBJ2-1	TRBV7-2
CASSVDAGSEQYF	TGTGCCAGCAGCGTAGACGCAGGCTCCGAGCAGTACTTC	NA	NA	TRBJ2-7	TRBV9
CAISLTGPLNTDTQYF	TGTGCCATCAGCTTGACAGGTCCCTTAAACACAGATACGCAGTATTTT	few	NA	TRBJ2-3	TRBV10-3
CASSPGVGQVNEKLFF	TGTGCCAGCAGTCCCGGGGTGGGACAGGTTAATGAAAAACTGTTTTTT	NA	TRBD1	TRBJ1-4	TRBV7-9
CASSETGGGTDTQYF	TGCGCCAGCAGCGAGACAGGGGGAGGCACAGATACGCAGTATTTT	NA	TRBD1	TRBJ2-3	TRBV5-1
CASSLMGLAGGLTQYF	TGTGCCAGCAGCTTAATGGGACTAGCGGGAGGACTCACGCAGTATTTT	NA	TRBD2	TRBJ2-3	TRBV7-2
CASRLARGLAENEQYF	TGTGCAAGTCGCTTAGCGAGGGGACTAGCGGAGAACGAGCAGTACTTC	NA	NA	TRBJ2-7	TRBV12-2
CASSLSVSSYNEQFF	TGTGCCAGCAGCCTAAGCGTCAGCTCCTACAATGAGCAGTTCTTC	NA	NA	TRBJ2-1	TRBV9
CASSSWRTSGHNEQFF	TGTGCCAGTAGTAGTTGGCGGACTAGCGGTCACAATGAGCAGTTCTTC	NA	TRBD2	TRBJ2-1	TRBV19
CASSPLSGGPGDTQYF	TGCGCCAGCAGCCCCCTGAGCGGGGGACCCGGGGATACGCAGTATTTT	NA	TRBD2	TRBJ2-3	TRBV5-1
CASSLGLAGVDTQYF	TGTGCCAGCAGCTTAGGACTAGCGGGAGTAGATACGCAGTATTTT	NA	TRBD2	TRBJ2-3	TRBV7-8
CASSRGVRTEAFF	TGCGCCAGCAGCCGGGGAGTAAGGACTGAAGCTTTCTTT	few	NA	TRBJ1-1	TRBV4-3
CASSLTDRDTEAFF	TGTGCCAGCTCATTAACGGACAGGGACACTGAAGCTTTCTTT	NA	TRBD1	TRBJ1-1	TRBV7-2
CASRPEGGSSYNEQFF	TGCGCCAGCAGGCCCGAGGGTGGGAGCTCCTACAATGAGCAGTTCTTC	NA	NA	TRBJ2-1	TRBV4-1
CASSQGKTGGRNYGYTF	TGCGCCAGCAGCCAAGGGAAGACAGGGGGCAGAAACTATGGCTACACCTTC	once	TRBD1	TRBJ1-2	TRBV4-3
CASSLEPAAHEQFF	TGTGCCAGCAGCTTAGAGCCCGCCGCCCATGAGCAGTTCTTC	once	NA	TRBJ2-1	TRBV7-2
CASSSLEPEAFF	TGTGCCAGCAGCTCCCTAGAGCCTGAAGCTTTCTTT	NA	NA	TRBJ1-1	TRBV13
CASSLGLAGGQETQYF	TGTGCCAGCAGCTTAGGACTAGCGGGGGGGCAGGAGACCCAGTACTTC	few	TRBD2	TRBJ2-5	TRBV7-2
CASSLVGTGETQYF	TGTGCCAGCAGCTTAGTCGGGACAGGCGAGACCCAGTACTTC	NA	TRBD1	TRBJ2-5	TRBV7-9
CASSLEAGLAKNIQYF	TGTGCCAGCAGCTTAGAAGCAGGACTAGCCAAAAACATTCAGTACTTC	NA	NA	TRBJ2-4	TRBV7-2
CASSFGGATATDTQYF	TGTGCCAGCAGCTTCGGGGGAGCAACAGCCACAGATACGCAGTATTTT	NA	NA	TRBJ2-3	TRBV5-4
CASSPGEQVEAFF	TGCGCCAGCAGCCCAGGGGAGCAGGTTGAAGCTTTCTTT	NA	NA	TRBJ1-1	TRBV4-3